These 29 T cell receptor beta chains share one sample of origin, sequenced in a study of T cells in Graves' hyperthyroidism and ophthalmopathy. Regions amplified from RNA transcripts were the TCR beta CDR3 regions. The HTBI primer set drove a first-round RT-PCR of the TCR CDR3. Via MiXCR, TCRdb re-called the multiplex PCR reads, giving one row per CDR3 protein. The repertoire consists of 470,000 or so distinct CDR3 sequences, with more than 20% occurring once and the leading ten covering about 26%. Input material: blood. These receptors all come from a young man with Graves' hyperthyroidism.

This clonotype showed up many times. The chain uses TRBV12-3 or TRBV12-4 and TRBJ2-7, with 7 bases identical to TRBD1. V lost 6 bases, J lost 2 bases, and 7 bases stayed unmatched. CDR3 length equals 14 residues. CDR3 nucleotide sequence: TGTGCCAGCAGCGAGGGGACAGCTCCCTACGAGCAGTACTTC. Translation: CASSEGTAPYEQYF.

This clonotype was counted ten times or more. The rearrangement uses TRBV9 and TRBJ2-5, with D maybe TRBD1 (6 bases). Germline loops: CDR1 SGDLS, CDR2 YYNGEE. Trimming took off 0 bases at V and 4 bases at J, with 10 bases between the two ends. CDR3 size: 14 residues. CDR3 DNA: TGTGCCAGCAGCGTAGACTGGGGGCGAGAGACCCAGTACTTC. It translates to CASSVDWGRETQYF.

This clonotype was seen a handful of times. The J gene is TRBJ2-7, the V gene TRBV12-3 or TRBV12-4; TRBD2 aligns across 7 bases. CDR3 size: 15 residues. V trimming: 6 bases; J trimming: 3 bases; junction bases outside the gene matches: 11. In nucleotides, the CDR3 is TGTGCCAGCAGCCCTTGGGGGGGAGATGTCTACGAGCAGTACTTC. Translating it yields CASSPWGGDVYEQYF.

The gene calls are TRBV30 and TRBJ1-5, with TRBD1 matching 7 bases. CDR1 GTSNPN and CDR2 SVGIG come from the germline V gene (reference sequence). This CDR3 has 13 residues. V gave up 4 bases and J gave up 3 bases; unmatched junction bases: 3. CDR3 sequence: CAWTGTDNQPQHF. In DNA form, the CDR3 reads TGTGCCTGGACCGGGACAGACAATCAGCCCCAGCATTTT. Together with reference TRBV30 and TRBJ1-5, the CDR3 gives the full variable domain: SQTIHQWPATLVQPVGSPLSLECTVEGTSNPNLYWYRQAAGRGLQLLFYSVGIGQISSEVPQNLSASRPQDRQFILSSKKLLLSDSGFYLCAWTGTDNQPQHFGDGTRLSIL.

This clonotype has a count of ten or more. The rearrangement joins TRBV6-1 to TRBJ1-5; TRBD1 might be the D (5 bases). V was clipped by 5 bases and J by 5 bases, with 16 bases between them. CDR3 length: 15 residues. Per germline, CDR1 MNHNS and CDR2 SASEGT. CDR3 in DNA: TGTGCCAGCAGTCCGGTCCCTCGGGGGGATCAGCCCCAGCATTTT. As protein: CASSPVPRGDQPQHF.

This clonotype occurred once. The chain links TRBV6-5 to TRBJ2-7; 8 bases fit TRBD1. From germline, CDR1 is MNHEY and CDR2 SVGAGI. The CDR3 runs 17 residues. The J segment lost 3 bases and the V segment lost 0 bases, leaving 10 bases of the junction unmatched. The CDR3 DNA sequence: TGTGCCAGCAGTTACTCGAGACGGGGACAGGCCTTCTACGAGCAGTACTTC. This gives the protein CASSYSRRGQAFYEQYF.

This clonotype was observed a handful of times. V is TRBV7-9 and J is TRBJ1-1, with D unclear. Trimming stripped 6 bases from V and 5 bases from J, with 19 bases between. Germline values: CDR1 SEHNR, CDR2 FQNEAQ (reference sequence). The CDR3 is 15 residues long. The CDR3 is CASRPPPRFGTEAFF. In nucleotides, the CDR3 is TGTGCCAGCAGGCCACCTCCAAGATTCGGGACTGAAGCTTTCTTT.

This clonotype came up many times. The chain has TRBV2 and TRBJ1-5; D not resolved. V lost 6 bases and J 4 bases, leaving 10 bases between the germline ends. The CDR3 spans 13 residues. Germline V gene data show CDR1 as SNHLY and CDR2 as FYNNEI. CDR3 nucleotides: TGTGCCAGCAGAACCGAGATTAATCAGCCCCAGCATTTT. Its translation is CASRTEINQPQHF. The full variable domain, rest sourced from reference TRBV2 and TRBJ1-5, is EPEVTQTPSHQVTQMGQEVILRCVPISNHLYFYWYRQILGQKVEFLVSFYNNEISEKSEIFDDQFSVERPDGSNFTLKIRSTKLEDSAMYFCASRTEINQPQHFGDGTRLSIL.

Only a few counts were recorded for this clonotype. The V gene is TRBV19, the J gene TRBJ2-4; D ambiguous. Germline lookup yields CDR1 LNHDA and CDR2 SQIVND (reference sequence). V dropped 6 bases and J dropped 4 bases, with 4 bases sitting between them. The CDR3 consists of 11 residues. The CDR3 region is CASSNKNIQYF. The CDR3, as DNA: TGTGCCAGTAGCAATAAAAACATTCAGTACTTC.

This clonotype came up many times. The chain carries TRBV2 and TRBJ2-5; 9 nucleotides match TRBD1. The CDR3 is 16 residues long. Germline V gene data show CDR1 as SNHLY and CDR2 as FYNNEI. V was pared by 5 bases and J by 5 bases, with 12 bases of the junction left unmatched. The CDR3 sequence is CASSSGQGRPRETQYF. As DNA, the CDR3 is TGTGCCAGCAGTTCGGGACAGGGCCGTCCCCGGGAGACCCAGTACTTC. The variable domain in full, with the rest retrieved from reference TRBV2 and TRBJ2-5, is EPEVTQTPSHQVTQMGQEVILRCVPISNHLYFYWYRQILGQKVEFLVSFYNNEISEKSEIFDDQFSVERPDGSNFTLKIRSTKLEDSAMYFCASSSGQGRPRETQYFGPGTRLLVL.

The table lists this clonotype with a count of one. The genes are TRBV7-2 and TRBJ2-7, with 8 nucleotides matching TRBD1. CDR1 and CDR2 from the germline V gene are SGHTA and FQGNSA. J lost 6 bases, V lost 1 base, and 5 bases had no gene match. The CDR3 is made up of 14 amino acids. CDR3 amino acids: CASSLGTGSIEQYF. CDR3 nucleotide sequence: TGTGCCAGCAGCTTAGGGACAGGGTCCATCGAGCAGTACTTC.

This clonotype was counted at least ten times. This sequence joins TRBV7-6 and TRBJ1-1; D is unresolved. This CDR3 has 15 residues. V lost 1 base and J lost 2, with 11 bases in between. Germline values: CDR1 SGHVS, CDR2 FNYEAQ. The CDR3 sequence: CASSLDGRLNTEAFF. The CDR3 DNA reads TGTGCCAGCAGCTTAGACGGCAGGCTAAACACTGAAGCTTTCTTT.

This clonotype was picked up many times. The V gene is TRBV19, the J gene TRBJ2-6; no reliable D call. In germline, CDR1 is LNHDA, CDR2 SQIVND (reference sequence). Trimming took 5 bases from V and 4 from J, leaving 9 bases between them. This CDR3 is built from 14 residues. CDR3 nucleotides: TGTGCCAGTAGTCCCCGCGGAGGGGCCAACGTCCTGACTTTC. Its protein is CASSPRGGANVLTF.

This clonotype occurred many times. The J gene is TRBJ2-5, the V gene TRBV20-1; no clear D gene. CDR3 size: 11 residues. Trimming removed 4 bases from V and 3 bases from J, with 6 bases in between. Germline CDR1 and CDR2: DFQATT and SNEGSKA (reference sequence). The CDR3 sequence is CSANQKETQYF. DNA of the CDR3: TGCAGTGCTAACCAGAAAGAGACCCAGTACTTC.

V and J are TRBV19 and TRBJ2-2; 8 nucleotides match TRBD1. Germline loops: CDR1 LNHDA, CDR2 SQIVND (reference sequence). V trimming: 8 bases; J trimming: 6 bases; junction bases outside the gene matches: 20. CDR3 size: 18 residues. Here the CDR3 DNA reads TGTGCCAGTCGCTACGACAGGGGTCCCTTAGGTCCCCCCGGGGAGCTGTTTTTT. Amino acid sequence: CASRYDRGPLGPPGELFF.

The chain combines TRBV5-1 with TRBJ2-7; the match to TRBD2 covers 10 bases. CDR1 is SGHRS, CDR2 YFSETQ, per germline. V shed 4 bases, J shed 1 base, and the junction held 5 bases outside the gene matches. This CDR3 spans 15 amino acids. The CDR3 protein is CASSPSGRVSYEQYF. In DNA, the CDR3 is TGCGCCAGCAGCCCCAGCGGGAGGGTTTCCTACGAGCAGTACTTC.

In this sample, this clonotype turned up a few times. The genes are TRBV28 and TRBJ1-1; tentatively, D is TRBD1 (6 bases). Germline CDR1 is MDHEN and CDR2 is SYDVKM. The CDR3 has 15 residues. V was trimmed by 5 bases and J by 2 bases, leaving 15 bases between them. DNA for the CDR3: TGTGCCAGCAGTCTATCCGGGACACACAACACTGAAGCTTTCTTT. Protein: CASSLSGTHNTEAFF.

A few counts support this clonotype. The rearrangement uses TRBV20-1 and TRBJ2-5, with 10 bases that match TRBD2. The CDR3 spans 14 residues. J lost 3 bases, V lost 5 bases, and 6 bases had no gene match. Germline CDR1 DFQATT, CDR2 SNEGSKA (reference sequence). The CDR3 spells CSAYSGGTKETQYF. CDR3 nucleotide sequence: TGCAGTGCTTATAGCGGGGGGACTAAAGAGACCCAGTACTTC.

The chain employs TRBV6-5 and TRBJ1-5, with D hard to call. Germline V gives CDR1 MNHEY, CDR2 SVGAGI. This CDR3 has 15 residues. V was pared by 2 bases and J by 0 bases, with 8 bases between. The CDR3 nucleotides read TGTGCCAGCAGTTACAGACCTACTAGCAATCAGCCCCAGCATTTT. As protein: CASSYRPTSNQPQHF.

This clonotype was counted at least ten times. This chain's CDR3 is CASDDRSNQPQHF. CDR3 nucleotides: TGTGCCAGCGATGACAGGTCTAATCAGCCCCAGCATTTT. The gene calls are TRBV28 and TRBJ1-5; D may be TRBD1 (6 bases). Germline CDR1 MDHEN, CDR2 SYDVKM. The CDR3 consists of 13 residues. V lost 8 bases and J lost 4, with 12 bases in between.

This clonotype was recorded at least ten times. The chain carries TRBV2 and TRBJ1-1, with D uncertain. Deletions cut 4 bases from V and 1 base from J, with 7 bases between. This CDR3 is 13 amino acids long. Germline lookup yields CDR1 SNHLY and CDR2 FYNNEI. CDR3 nucleotides: TGTGCCAGCAGTGGCAGCAGGAACACTGAAGCTTTCTTT. Translation gives CASSGSRNTEAFF.

The chain combines TRBV25-1 with TRBJ2-5; tentatively, D is TRBD1 or TRBD2 (6 bases each). Germline V gene lookup returns CDR1 MGHDK and CDR2 SYGVNS. CDR3 length equals 14 residues. V was shortened by 4 bases and J by 5 bases, with 14 bases between the two germline ends. CDR3 nucleotides: TGTGCCAGCAGTGTCAGGGGAGGTGAGGAGACCCAGTACTTC. Residues: CASSVRGGEETQYF.

This clonotype was seen repeatedly, ten times or more. The chain carries TRBV6-1 and TRBJ2-7; no definite D call. V dropped 4 bases and J dropped 3 bases, with 4 bases sitting between them. Germline CDR1 is MNHNS and CDR2 is SASEGT. This CDR3 is built from 11 residues. The CDR3, as DNA: TGTGCCAGCAGTGGTAGCTACGAGCAGTACTTC. Amino acids: CASSGSYEQYF.

The table lists this clonotype with many counts. This chain joins TRBV15 and TRBJ1-1, with D unresolved. V dropped 1 base and J dropped 0 bases, with 12 bases sitting between them. The CDR3 covers 16 residues. Germline CDR1 and CDR2: LNHNV and YYDKDF (reference sequence). CDR3 nucleotide sequence: TGTGCCACCAGCAGAGTTTTTCGGGGTTTGAACACTGAAGCTTTCTTT. As protein: CATSRVFRGLNTEAFF. The entire variable domain, with the rest obtained from reference TRBV15 and TRBJ1-1, is as follows: DAMVIQNPRYQVTQFGKPVTLSCSQTLNHNVMYWYQQKSSQAPKLLFHYYDKDFNNEADTPDNFQSRRPNTSFCFLDIRSPGLGDTAMYLCATSRVFRGLNTEAFFGQGTRLTVV.

In this sample, this clonotype turned up many times. The CDR3 loop is CSVDLAVEAFF. The CDR3 DNA is TGCAGCGTTGATTTGGCAGTCGAAGCTTTCTTT. This rearrangement joins TRBV29-1 to TRBJ1-1; D gene unclear. Trimming took 3 bases from V and 8 from J, leaving 10 bases between them. The CDR3 loop spans 11 amino acids. Germline CDR1 is SQVTM and CDR2 is ANQGSEA.

This clonotype was observed many times. The chain carries TRBV24-1 and TRBJ2-5, with a possible D match to TRBD1 (6 bases). Germline lookup yields CDR1 KGHDR and CDR2 SFDVKD. The V end lost 5 bases, the J end lost 3 bases, and 6 bases lay between the germline ends. The CDR3 loop spans 12 amino acids. The CDR3 loop reads CATSGTEETQYF. CDR3 nucleotides: TGTGCCACCAGTGGGACAGAAGAGACCCAGTACTTC.

This clonotype was counted at least ten times. The genes are TRBV28 and TRBJ2-7; either TRBD1 or TRBD2 may fit D (5 bases each). Germline V gene data show CDR1 as MDHEN and CDR2 as SYDVKM. Deletions cut 6 bases from V and 0 bases from J, with 15 bases between. This CDR3 is 15 amino acids long. CDR3 amino acids: CASRPGTLYSYEQYF. CDR3 bases: TGTGCCAGCAGACCCGGGACGCTCTACTCCTACGAGCAGTACTTC.

The chain combines TRBV10-3 with TRBJ1-5, with TRBD1 identical over 10 bases. The CDR3 has 16 residues. Losses at the gene ends were 3 bases for V and 7 bases for J; bases not matched to a gene: 9. Germline CDR1 reads ENHRY; CDR2 reads SYGVKD. The CDR3 DNA is TGTGCCATCAGTGAAGGAGACAGGGGGCTTAAGCAGCCCCAGCATTTT. This codes for CAISEGDRGLKQPQHF.

This clonotype occurred many times. This chain links TRBV28 with TRBJ1-1; 7 bases line up with TRBD1. CDR1 and CDR2 (germline): MDHEN, SYDVKM. Trimming took 4 bases from V and 2 from J; bases not matched to a gene: 4. The CDR3 runs to 14 residues. The CDR3, as DNA: TGTGCCAGCAGTTCGACAGGGTTTAACACTGAAGCTTTCTTT. Protein sequence: CASSSTGFNTEAFF. The full variable domain, with the rest looked up from reference TRBV28 and TRBJ1-1, is DVKVTQSSRYLVKRTGEKVFLECVQDMDHENMFWYRQDPGLGLRLIYFSYDVKMKEKGDIPEGYSVSREKKERFSLILESASTNQTSMYLCASSSTGFNTEAFFGQGTRLTVV.